These T cell receptor beta chains were read from a single sample in a study of shared clonotypes between healthy human individuals. TCRdb's copy holds only in-frame clones and misses some; the assay was immunoSEQ multiplex PCR. The sample consists of approximately 1.1 million clones, 75% to 85% of them appearing once. Sequencing used memory CD4+ T cells from PBMCs. The receptor source for this set is a man younger than 30 in good health. Some clones in this sample may be carry-over from other donors' samples. CDR3s include the opening cysteine and the closing phenylalanine or tryptophan. The D gene is left open where the match is weak. Expanded clones get a size class; other rows say once, few or many, or leave the size out.

TRBJ2-6,TRBV28,few,15,.,CASSSPGGGANVLTF,TGTGCCAGCAGTTCCCCGGGCGGGGGGGCCAACGTCCTGACTTTC
TRBJ2-1,TRBV10-1,.,16,TRBD2,CASSEGLAGGYNEQFF,TGCGCCAGCAGTGAGGGACTAGCGGGAGGTTACAATGAGCAGTTCTTC
TRBJ2-3,TRBV5-4,.,18,.,CASSFDRSGPRWTDTQYF,TGTGCCAGCAGCTTCGATCGAAGCGGCCCCCGGTGGACAGATACGCAGTATTTT
TRBJ1-2,TRBV18,few,13,.,CASSPDSNYGYTF,TGTGCCAGCTCACCCGACAGCAACTATGGCTACACCTTC
TRBJ2-1,TRBV18,.,17,TRBD1,CASSPGQVGIINNEQFF,TGTGCCAGCTCCCCCGGACAGGTCGGTATTATCAACAATGAGCAGTTCTTC
TRBJ1-3,TRBV7-3,.,13,.,CASSLDTGNTIYF,TGTGCCAGCAGCTTAGACACTGGAAACACCATATATTTT
TRBJ2-1,TRBV5-8,.,12,.,CASSPTAPEQFF,TGTGCCAGCAGCCCTACGGCTCCTGAGCAGTTCTTC
TRBJ1-2,TRBV28,.,15,TRBD1,CASSAGTGGAYGYTF,TGTGCCAGCAGTGCCGGGACAGGGGGTGCCTATGGCTACACCTTC
TRBJ2-3,TRBV7-9,.,13,.,CASSWRGTDTQYF,TGTGCCAGCAGCTGGAGGGGGACAGATACGCAGTATTTT
TRBJ2-5,TRBV6-6,.,15,.,CATSIQGEYQETQYF,TGTGCCACCTCCATTCAGGGAGAGTACCAAGAGACCCAGTACTTC
TRBJ1-5,TRBV27,.,15,TRBD1,CASTRDRESGQPQHF,TGTGCCAGCACCCGGGACAGGGAGTCCGGCCAGCCCCAGCATTTT
TRBJ1-3,TRBV19,.,16,.,CASSIVQGGPGNTIYF,TGTGCCAGTAGTATCGTCCAGGGAGGCCCTGGAAACACCATATATTTT
TRBJ1-1,TRBV30,.,14,.,CAWSVLGANTEAFF,TGTGCCTGGAGTGTACTTGGGGCGAACACTGAAGCTTTCTTT
TRBJ2-6,TRBV4-2,.,16,.,CASSPPATAGANVLTF,TGTGCCAGCAGCCCCCCGGCCACAGCTGGGGCCAACGTCCTGACTTTC
TRBJ2-7,TRBV6-4,once,14,.,CASSDRDGAYEQYF,TGTGCCAGCAGTGACCGGGACGGAGCCTACGAGCAGTACTTC
TRBJ1-5,TRBV7-9,once,15,.,CASSLGAGVNQPQHF,TGTGCCAGCAGCTTAGGGGCCGGCGTTAATCAGCCCCAGCATTTT
TRBJ2-7,TRBV5-8,once,12,.,CASSLDYYEQYF,TGTGCCAGCAGCTTGGACTACTACGAGCAGTACTTC
TRBJ2-3,TRBV4-1,.,17,TRBD2,CASSQELAGEGTDTQYF,TGCGCCAGCAGCCAAGAACTAGCGGGAGAGGGCACAGATACGCAGTATTTT
TRBJ2-7,TRBV11-2,.,15,.,CASSSPAMGVYEQYF,TGTGCCAGCAGCTCCCCCGCAATGGGGGTCTACGAGCAGTACTTC
TRBJ2-1,TRBV28,once,14,.,CASSLRTFYNEQFF,TGTGCCAGCAGTCTCCGGACCTTCTACAATGAGCAGTTCTTC
TRBJ2-5,TRBV7-2,few,13,.,CASSFTRSETQYF,TGTGCCAGCAGCTTTACTAGATCCGAGACCCAGTACTTC
TRBJ1-5,TRBV10-3,once,13,.,CAISGGFDQPQHF,TGTGCCATCAGTGGGGGGTTCGATCAGCCCCAGCATTTT
TRBJ2-3,TRBV28,.,16,.,CASSLLGGADTDTQYF,TGTGCCAGCAGTTTATTAGGCGGGGCGGACACAGATACGCAGTATTTT
TRBJ1-1,TRBV2,.,13,.,CASSREGPTEAFF,TGTGCCAGCAGTAGGGAGGGGCCCACTGAAGCTTTCTTT
TRBJ1-2,TRBV30,.,13,.,CAWTPWAQSPPTF,TGTGCCTGGACTCCATGGGCCCAATCTCCACCTACCTTC
TRBJ2-1,TRBV11-2,.,16,.,CASSLGVGLAYNEQFF,TGTGCCAGCAGCTTAGGGGTAGGGCTAGCCTACAATGAGCAGTTCTTC
TRBJ1-2,TRBV9,.,15,.,CATQPRGGGSGGYTF,TGTGCCACTCAACCGAGGGGAGGGGGTAGTGGTGGCTACACCTTC
TRBJ2-1,TRBV2,.,15,TRBD2,CASSSGTSGNDEQFF,TGTGCCAGCAGCTCCGGGACTAGCGGGAATGATGAGCAGTTCTTC
TRBJ2-5,TRBV29-1,.,13,.,CSVADRYQETQYF,TGCAGCGTTGCCGACAGGTACCAAGAGACCCAGTACTTC
TRBJ1-1,TRBV6-1,.,13,.,CASREALGSEAFF,TGTGCCAGCAGAGAGGCTTTAGGATCTGAAGCTTTCTTT
TRBJ2-7,TRBV20-1,once,11,.,CSAGLVGEQYF,TGCAGTGCTGGCTTGGTAGGGGAGCAGTACTTC